This T cell receptor beta chain was recorded in a study of blood T cell repertoires in COVID-19. Study context: Spain, Italy and the United States supplied samples that represented acute and convalescent COVID-19. PBMCs, B-cell-depleted T cells, or T cells provided the cDNA or gDNA that made up the material.

The CDR3 totals 14 residues. Germline V gene sequence: CDR1 LNHDA, CDR2 SQIVND (reference sequence). J was trimmed by 4 bases and V by 7 bases; bases with no gene match: 6. The authors' processing: Estimation of nucleated cell counts was performed using reference gene primer amplification. Clones were sequenced by immunoSEQ multiplex PCR, and TCRdb holds only the in-frame ones, with some missing. That table supplies the V and J calls and clone size; D and trimming were determined from the DNA. The sample yields some 86,000 clones, approximately 88% seen once. The TCR comes from a woman of 80 years or more with active or convalescent COVID-19. The rearrangement uses TRBV19 and TRBJ1-5; 8 nucleotides align to TRBD1. Sequenced sample: peripheral blood. CDR3 bases: TGTGCCAGTATTCAGGGGGCGCGAAATCAGCCCCAGCATTTT. Translating it yields CASIQGARNQPQHF.